This record concerns one TCR beta chain sequence. Some clones are missing from TCRdb's copy, which holds only in-frame ones; the method was immunoSEQ multiplex PCR. The data show over 150,000 clones, 90% seen once. The V and J ends lost 0 bases and 12 bases respectively, with 9 bases between them. The CDR3 is 11 residues long. Germline V lookup: CDR1 KGHSH, CDR2 LQKENI. This specimen belongs to a study of control samples from healthy donors and cancer patients. The sequence was collected from a woman in her forties or fifties in good health. V and J are TRBV18 and TRBJ2-7; D is uncertain. The sequenced sample was blood. CDR3 sequence (DNA): TGTGCCAGCTCACCACCCGGACGGTTGTACTTC. Translated: CASSPPGRLYF.